This T cell receptor beta chain was sequenced during a study of T cell responses to AZD1222 COVID-19 vaccine. Regarding this clone: Antigen unknown.

Sequencing was performed with immunoSEQ multiplex PCR; in TCRdb, only in-frame clones are kept and a portion is missing. The sample records hundreds of thousands of clones, about 92% being singletons. CDR1 and CDR2 (germline): MDHEN, SYDVKM. V shed 4 bases and J 6 bases; nucleotides not matched to a gene: 10. This CDR3 contains 15 residues. Study-wide results and caveats: Donors were largely white British and mainly female; clonal diversity was possibly underestimated.

The chain combines TRBV28 with TRBJ2-7; 9 bases line up with TRBD1. The TCR was taken from an adult in good health. Specimen: peripheral blood, collected on day 0 of MenACWY control vaccination. CDR3: CASSSVDRGLGEQYF. DNA for the CDR3: TGTGCCAGCAGTTCCGTGGACAGGGGCCTAGGCGAGCAGTACTTC.